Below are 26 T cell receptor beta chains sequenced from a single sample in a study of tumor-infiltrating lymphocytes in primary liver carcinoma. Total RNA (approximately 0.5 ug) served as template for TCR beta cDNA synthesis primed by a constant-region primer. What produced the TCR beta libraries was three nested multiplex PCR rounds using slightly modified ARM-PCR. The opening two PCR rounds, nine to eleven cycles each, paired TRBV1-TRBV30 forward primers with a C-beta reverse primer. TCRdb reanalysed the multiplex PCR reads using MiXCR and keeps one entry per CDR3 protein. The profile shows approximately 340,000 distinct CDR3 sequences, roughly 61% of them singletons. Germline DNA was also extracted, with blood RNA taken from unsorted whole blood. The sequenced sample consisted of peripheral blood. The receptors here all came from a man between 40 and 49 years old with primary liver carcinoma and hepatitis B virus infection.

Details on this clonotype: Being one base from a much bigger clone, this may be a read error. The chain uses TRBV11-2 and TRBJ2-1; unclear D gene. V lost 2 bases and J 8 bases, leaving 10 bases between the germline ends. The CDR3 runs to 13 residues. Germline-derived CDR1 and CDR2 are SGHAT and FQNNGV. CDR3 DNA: TGTGCCAGCAGCTTAAATGGTGCCTATGAGCAGTTCTTC. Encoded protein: CASSLNGAYEQFF.

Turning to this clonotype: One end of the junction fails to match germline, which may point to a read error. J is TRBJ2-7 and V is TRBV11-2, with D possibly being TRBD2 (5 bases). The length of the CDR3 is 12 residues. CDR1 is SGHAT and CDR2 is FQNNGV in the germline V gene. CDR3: CATSLELDEQYF. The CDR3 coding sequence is TGTGCCACCAGCTTGGAACTAGATGAGCAGTACTTC.

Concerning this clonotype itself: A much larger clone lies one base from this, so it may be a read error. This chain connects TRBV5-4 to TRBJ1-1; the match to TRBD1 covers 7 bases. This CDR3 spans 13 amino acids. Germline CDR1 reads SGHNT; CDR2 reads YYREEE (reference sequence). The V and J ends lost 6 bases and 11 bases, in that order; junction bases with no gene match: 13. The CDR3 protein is CASNFGDRAFAFF. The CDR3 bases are TGTGCCAGCAATTTTGGCGACAGGGCGTTCGCTTTCTTT.

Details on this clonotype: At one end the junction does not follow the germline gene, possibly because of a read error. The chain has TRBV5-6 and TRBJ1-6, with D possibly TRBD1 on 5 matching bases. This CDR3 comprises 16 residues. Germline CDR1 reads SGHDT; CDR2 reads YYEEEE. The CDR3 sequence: CVSSGGRPSYNSPLHF. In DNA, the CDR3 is TGTGTCAGCAGCGGGGGGAGGCCAAGTTATAATTCACCCCTCCACTTT.

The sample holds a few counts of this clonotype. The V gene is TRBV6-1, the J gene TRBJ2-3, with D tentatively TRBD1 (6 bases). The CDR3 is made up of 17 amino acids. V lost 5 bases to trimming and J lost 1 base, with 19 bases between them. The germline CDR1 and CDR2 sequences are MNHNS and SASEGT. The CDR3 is CASSLTGQIQGTDTQYF. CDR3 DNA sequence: TGTGCCAGCAGTTTAACAGGGCAAATCCAGGGCACAGATACGCAGTATTTT.

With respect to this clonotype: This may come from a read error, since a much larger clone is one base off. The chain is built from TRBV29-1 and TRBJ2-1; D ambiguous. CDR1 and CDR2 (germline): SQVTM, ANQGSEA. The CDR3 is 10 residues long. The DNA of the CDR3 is TGCAGCGTTGATTATCCCGAGCAGTCCTTC. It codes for CSVDYPEQSF.

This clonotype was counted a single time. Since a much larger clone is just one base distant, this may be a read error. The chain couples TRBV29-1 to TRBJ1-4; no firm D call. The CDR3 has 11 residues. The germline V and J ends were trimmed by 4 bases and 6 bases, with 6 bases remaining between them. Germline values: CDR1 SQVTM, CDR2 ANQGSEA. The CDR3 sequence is CSVVSDEKLFF. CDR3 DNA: TGCAGCGTTGTATCAGATGAAAAACTGTTTTTT.

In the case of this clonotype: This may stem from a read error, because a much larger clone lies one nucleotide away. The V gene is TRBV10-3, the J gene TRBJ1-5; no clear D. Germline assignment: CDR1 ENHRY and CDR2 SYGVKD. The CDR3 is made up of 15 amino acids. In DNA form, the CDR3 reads TGTGTCATCAGTGAGTCGAGCCTAGCCGATCAGCCCCAGCATTTT. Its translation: CVISESSLADQPQHF.

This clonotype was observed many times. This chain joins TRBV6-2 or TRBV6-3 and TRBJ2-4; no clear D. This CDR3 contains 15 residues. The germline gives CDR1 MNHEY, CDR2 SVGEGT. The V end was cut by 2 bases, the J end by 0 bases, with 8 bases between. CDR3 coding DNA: TGTGCCAGCAGTTACATGACATTAGCCAAAAACATTCAGTACTTC. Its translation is CASSYMTLAKNIQYF.

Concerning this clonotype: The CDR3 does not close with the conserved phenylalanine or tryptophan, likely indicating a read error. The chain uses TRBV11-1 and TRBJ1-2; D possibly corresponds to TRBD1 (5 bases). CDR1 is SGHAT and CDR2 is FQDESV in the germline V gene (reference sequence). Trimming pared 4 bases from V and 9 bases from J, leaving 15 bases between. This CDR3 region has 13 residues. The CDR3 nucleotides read TGTGCCAGCAGCTGGGGAGGGGAGAGTTGCTACACCCTC. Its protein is CASSWGGESCYTL.

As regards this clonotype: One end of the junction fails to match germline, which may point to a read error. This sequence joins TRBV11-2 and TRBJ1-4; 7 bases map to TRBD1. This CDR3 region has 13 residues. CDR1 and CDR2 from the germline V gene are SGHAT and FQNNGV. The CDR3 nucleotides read TGTACCAGCAGCACAGGGGAGAGGGAAAAGCTGTTTTTT. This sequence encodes CTSSTGEREKLFF.

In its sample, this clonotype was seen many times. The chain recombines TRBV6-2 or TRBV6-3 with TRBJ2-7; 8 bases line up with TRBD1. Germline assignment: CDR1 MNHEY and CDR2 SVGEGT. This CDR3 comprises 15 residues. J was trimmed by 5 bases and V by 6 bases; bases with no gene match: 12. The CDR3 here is CASRPSGGIRDEQYF. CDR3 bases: TGTGCCAGCAGACCGTCAGGGGGCATTCGCGACGAGCAGTACTTC.

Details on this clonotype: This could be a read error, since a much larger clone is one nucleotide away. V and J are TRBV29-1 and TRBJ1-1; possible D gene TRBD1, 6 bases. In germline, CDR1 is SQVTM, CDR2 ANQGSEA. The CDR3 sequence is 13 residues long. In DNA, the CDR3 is TGCAGCGTTGTCAGGGGTTTGGGCACTGAAGCTTCCTTT. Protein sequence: CSVVRGLGTEASF.

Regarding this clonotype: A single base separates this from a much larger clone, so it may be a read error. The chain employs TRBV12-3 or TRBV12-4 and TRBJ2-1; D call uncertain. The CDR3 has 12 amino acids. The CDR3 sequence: CASSLIGNEHFF. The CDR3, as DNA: TGTGCCAGCAGTTTGATAGGGAATGAGCACTTCTTC.

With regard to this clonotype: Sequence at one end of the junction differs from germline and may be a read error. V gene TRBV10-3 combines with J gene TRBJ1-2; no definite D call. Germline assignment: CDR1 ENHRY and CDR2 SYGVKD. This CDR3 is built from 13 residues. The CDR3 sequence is CAIWSSVLYDYTF. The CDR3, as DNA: TGTGCCATCTGGTCGAGCGTACTCTATGACTACACCTTC.

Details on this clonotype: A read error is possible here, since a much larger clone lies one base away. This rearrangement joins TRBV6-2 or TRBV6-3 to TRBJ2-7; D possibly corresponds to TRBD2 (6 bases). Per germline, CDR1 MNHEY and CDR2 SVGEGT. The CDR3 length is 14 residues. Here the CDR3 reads CANSNTGRAYEQYF. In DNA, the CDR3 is TGTGCCAACAGTAATACCGGGAGAGCCTACGAGCAGTACTTC.

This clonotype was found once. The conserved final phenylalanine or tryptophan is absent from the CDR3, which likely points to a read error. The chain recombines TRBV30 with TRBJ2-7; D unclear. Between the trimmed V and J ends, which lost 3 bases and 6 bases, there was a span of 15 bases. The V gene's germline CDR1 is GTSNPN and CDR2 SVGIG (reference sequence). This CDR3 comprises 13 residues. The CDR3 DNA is TGTGCCTGGAGGGGCAGCTCTATCGCCGAGCAGTACCTC. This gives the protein CAWRGSSIAEQYL.

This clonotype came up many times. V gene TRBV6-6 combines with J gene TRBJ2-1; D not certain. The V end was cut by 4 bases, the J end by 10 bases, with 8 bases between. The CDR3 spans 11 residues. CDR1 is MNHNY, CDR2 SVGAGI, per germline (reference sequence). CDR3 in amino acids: CASSSSGEQFF. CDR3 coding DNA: TGTGCCAGCAGTTCATCCGGGGAGCAGTTCTTC.

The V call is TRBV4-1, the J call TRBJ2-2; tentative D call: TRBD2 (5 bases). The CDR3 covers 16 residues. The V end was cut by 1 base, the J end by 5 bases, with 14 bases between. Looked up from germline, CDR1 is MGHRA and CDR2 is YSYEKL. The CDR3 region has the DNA TGCGCCAGCAGCCAAGGACTATTGGGAGCAACCGGGGAGCTGTTTTTT. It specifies CASSQGLLGATGELFF.

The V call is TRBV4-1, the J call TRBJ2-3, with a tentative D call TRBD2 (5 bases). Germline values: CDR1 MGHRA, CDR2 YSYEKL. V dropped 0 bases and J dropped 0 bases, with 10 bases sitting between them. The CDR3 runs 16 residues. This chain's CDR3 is CASSQEPSGSTDTQYF. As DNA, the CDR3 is TGCGCCAGCAGCCAAGAGCCGAGCGGTAGCACAGATACGCAGTATTTT.

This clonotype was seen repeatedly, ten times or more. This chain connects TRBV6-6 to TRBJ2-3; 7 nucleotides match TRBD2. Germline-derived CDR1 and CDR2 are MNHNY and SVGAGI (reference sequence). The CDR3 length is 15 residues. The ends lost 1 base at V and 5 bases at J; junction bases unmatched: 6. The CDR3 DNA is TGTGCCAGCAGTTACTTAGCGGGCCTGGGAGATACGCAGTATTTT. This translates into CASSYLAGLGDTQYF.

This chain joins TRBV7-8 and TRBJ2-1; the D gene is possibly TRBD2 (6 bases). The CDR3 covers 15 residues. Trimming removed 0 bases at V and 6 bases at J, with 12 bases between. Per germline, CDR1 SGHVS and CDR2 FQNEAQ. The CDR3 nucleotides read TGTGCCAGCAGCTTAGCCGGGAGAATCTTCAATGAGCAGTTCTTC. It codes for CASSLAGRIFNEQFF. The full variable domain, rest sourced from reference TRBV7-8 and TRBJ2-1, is GAGVSQSPRYKVAKRGQDVALRCDPISGHVSLFWYQQALGQGPEFLTYFQNEAQLDKSGLPSDRFFAERPEGSVSTLKIQRTQQEDSAVYLCASSLAGRIFNEQFFGPGTRLTVL.

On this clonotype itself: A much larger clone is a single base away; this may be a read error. The CDR3 coding sequence is TGTGCCAGCAGCCAAGTAGACCCCCCAGAGGGCTACACCTTC. This codes for CASSQVDPPEGYTF. The gene calls are TRBV5-5 and TRBJ1-2; D not resolved. The CDR3 spans 14 residues. V was cut by 4 bases and J by 8 bases, with 18 bases left in between. CDR1 and CDR2 from the germline V gene are SGHKS and YYEKEE (reference sequence).

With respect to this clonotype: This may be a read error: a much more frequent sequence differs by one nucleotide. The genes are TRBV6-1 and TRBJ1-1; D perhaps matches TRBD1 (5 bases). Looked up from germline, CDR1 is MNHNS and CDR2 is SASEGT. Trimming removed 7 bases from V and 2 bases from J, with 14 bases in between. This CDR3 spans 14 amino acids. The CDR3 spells CASNHQGDNTEAFF. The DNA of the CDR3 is TGTGCCAGCAATCATCAGGGAGACAACACTGAAGCTTTCTTT.

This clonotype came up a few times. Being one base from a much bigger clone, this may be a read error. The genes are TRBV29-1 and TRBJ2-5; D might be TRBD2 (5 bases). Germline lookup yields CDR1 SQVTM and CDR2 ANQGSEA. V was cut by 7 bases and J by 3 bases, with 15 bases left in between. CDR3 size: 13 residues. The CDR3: CSGETIGEETQYF. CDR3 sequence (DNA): TGCAGCGGTGAGACTATCGGGGAAGAGACCCAGTACTTC. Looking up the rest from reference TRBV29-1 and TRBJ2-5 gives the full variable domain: SAVISQKPSRDICQRGTSLTIQCQVDSQVTMMFWYRQQPGQSLTLIATANQGSEATYESGFVIDKFPISRPNLTFSTLTVSNMSPEDSSIYLCSGETIGEETQYFGPGTRLLVL.

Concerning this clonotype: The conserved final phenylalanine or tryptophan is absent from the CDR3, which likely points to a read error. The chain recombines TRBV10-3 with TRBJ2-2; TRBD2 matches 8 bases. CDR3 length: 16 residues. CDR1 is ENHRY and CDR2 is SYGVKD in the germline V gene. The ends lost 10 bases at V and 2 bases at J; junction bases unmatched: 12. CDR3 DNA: TGTGCCACCGGTAGCGGGGCCAATCAAAACACCGGGGAGCTGTTTTAT. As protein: CATGSGANQNTGELFY.